These 25 T cell receptor beta chains were all obtained from the same sample, sequenced in a study of shared clonotypes between healthy human individuals. TCRdb's table, derived via immunoSEQ multiplex PCR, lists solely in-frame clones and lacks some. There are 2 million to 2.5 million clones in the sample; less than 95% occur only once, and 0.37% lies in the top ten. The sample consisted of naive CD4+ T cells from PBMCs. The sample's subset: CD45RA+ positively selected. These receptors were taken from a man aged 18 to 29 in good health. Some clones in this sample may be carry-over from other donors' samples.

The chain combines TRBV7-2 with TRBJ2-2, with 9 positions matching TRBD1. Looked up from germline, CDR1 is SGHTA and CDR2 is FQGNSA. V trimming: 5 bases; J trimming: 5 bases; junction bases outside the gene matches: 12. This CDR3 has 17 amino acids. CDR3: CASSHDRGYRFTGELFF. The CDR3 bases are TGTGCCAGCAGCCACGACAGGGGGTATAGGTTTACCGGGGAGCTGTTTTTT.

The J gene is TRBJ2-3, the V gene TRBV28; TRBD2 aligns across 16 bases. In germline, CDR1 is MDHEN, CDR2 SYDVKM. This CDR3 contains 19 residues. V gave up 4 bases and J gave up 3 bases; unmatched junction bases: 10. The CDR3 DNA reads as TGTGCCAGCAGTTCTCACGGGACTAGCGGGAGGGCCGGGACAGATACGCAGTATTTT. It encodes CASSSHGTSGRAGTDTQYF.

This chain uses TRBV7-9 with TRBJ2-3; 9 bases fit TRBD2. CDR3 size: 17 residues. V was clipped by 5 bases and J by 1 base; unmatched bases: 10. Germline lookup yields CDR1 SEHNR and CDR2 FQNEAQ (reference sequence). The CDR3 protein is CASSNPPGLARTDTQYF. The CDR3 nucleotides are TGTGCCAGCAGCAATCCCCCGGGACTAGCTCGCACAGATACGCAGTATTTT. Complete variable domain (other parts from reference TRBV7-9 and TRBJ2-3): DTGVSQNPRHKITKRGQNVTFRCDPISEHNRLYWYRQTLGQGPEFLTYFQNEAQLEKSRLLSDRFSAERPKGSFSTLEIQRTEQGDSAMYLCASSNPPGLARTDTQYFGPGTRLTVL.

The table lists this clone with a count of one. CDR3 sequence: CASSSTRQGPFSGANVLTF. The CDR3 bases are TGTGCCAGCAGCTCGACCCGACAGGGACCCTTCTCTGGGGCCAACGTCCTGACTTTC. The J gene is TRBJ2-6, the V gene TRBV11-2, with TRBD1 matching over 7 bases. The germline V gene has CDR1 SGHAT and CDR2 FQNNGV. V lost 4 bases and J lost 0; bases outside the gene matches: 12. CDR3 length: 19 residues.

This rearrangement joins TRBV7-8 to TRBJ2-2; D is undetermined. This CDR3 region has 17 residues. CDR1 is SGHVS, CDR2 FQNEAQ, per germline. V lost 4 bases and J 4 bases, leaving 19 bases between the germline ends. The CDR3 loop is CASSYLILMDPTGELFF. Written as DNA, the CDR3 is TGTGCCAGCAGCTATTTGATTTTGATGGACCCCACCGGGGAGCTGTTTTTT. Full variable domain (rest looked up from reference TRBV7-8 and TRBJ2-2): GAGVSQSPRYKVAKRGQDVALRCDPISGHVSLFWYQQALGQGPEFLTYFQNEAQLDKSGLPSDRFFAERPEGSVSTLKIQRTQQEDSAVYLCASSYLILMDPTGELFFGEGSRLTVL.

The CDR3 nucleotides read TGCGCCAGCAGCCAATTTCAATCTGCCAACGTCCTGACTTTC. Protein product: CASSQFQSANVLTF. The chain has TRBV4-3 and TRBJ2-6, with D hard to call. Between the trimmed V and J ends, which lost 2 bases and 7 bases, there was a span of 9 bases. This CDR3 spans 14 amino acids. Germline CDR1 is LGHNA and CDR2 is YSLEER.

This sequence joins TRBV28 and TRBJ1-3; D remains unclear. Trimming stripped 6 bases from V and 0 bases from J, with 12 bases between. Germline CDR1 is MDHEN and CDR2 is SYDVKM. This CDR3 has 15 amino acids. The CDR3 protein is CASSTLLISGNTIYF. The CDR3 DNA sequence: TGTGCCAGCAGCACCTTGCTGATCTCTGGAAACACCATATATTTT.

The chain carries TRBV10-3 and TRBJ1-2; perhaps TRBD1 as D (6 bases). Germline CDR1 is ENHRY and CDR2 is SYGVKD. The CDR3 totals 15 residues. V lost 10 bases, J lost 4 bases, and 22 bases lay in between. CDR3 sequence: CATTQGFIRSYGYTF. In DNA form, the CDR3 reads TGTGCCACAACCCAGGGGTTCATCCGATCCTATGGCTACACCTTC.

The rearrangement uses TRBV18 and TRBJ1-5; D call uncertain. The CDR3 length is 12 residues. The V gene lost 6 bases and the J gene lost 3 bases, with 6 bases spanning the gap. The germline V gene encodes CDR1 KGHSH and CDR2 LQKENI. The CDR3: CASSTANQPQHF. The CDR3 DNA sequence: TGTGCCAGCTCCACCGCCAATCAGCCCCAGCATTTT.

V usage is TRBV7-9 and J usage is TRBJ2-7; 7 nucleotides line up with TRBD1. J was trimmed by 5 bases and V by 1 base; bases with no gene match: 2. From germline, CDR1 is SEHNR and CDR2 FQNEAQ (reference sequence). This CDR3 comprises 13 residues. CDR3 in amino acids: CASSLDRGDEQYF. The CDR3 DNA is TGTGCCAGCAGCTTAGACAGGGGCGACGAGCAGTACTTC. The whole variable domain, remainder taken from reference TRBV7-9 and TRBJ2-7, is DTGVSQNPRHKITKRGQNVTFRCDPISEHNRLYWYRQTLGQGPEFLTYFQNEAQLEKSRLLSDRFSAERPKGSFSTLEIQRTEQGDSAMYLCASSLDRGDEQYFGPGTRLTVT.

The J gene is TRBJ2-3, the V gene TRBV7-9; the D gene is possibly TRBD1 (6 bases). This CDR3 contains 15 residues. Germline loops: CDR1 SEHNR, CDR2 FQNEAQ (reference sequence). Trimming removed 5 bases from V and 2 bases from J, with 14 bases in between. CDR3 sequence (DNA): TGTGCCAGCAGCCCAGGGGTCGCGTACACAGATACGCAGTATTTT. Its translation: CASSPGVAYTDTQYF.

The V gene is TRBV4-2, the J gene TRBJ2-7; 7 positions match TRBD1. The J segment lost 0 bases and the V segment lost 1 base, leaving 6 bases of the junction unmatched. Germline V gene sequence: CDR1 LGHNA, CDR2 YNFKEQ. This CDR3 spans 16 amino acids. This chain's CDR3 is CASSQAPAGGSYEQYF. CDR3 in DNA: TGTGCCAGCAGCCAAGCACCGGCAGGGGGCTCCTACGAGCAGTACTTC.

This chain joins TRBV27 and TRBJ2-3, with TRBD1 matching over 8 bases. V shed 8 bases, J shed 1 base, and the junction held 8 bases outside the gene matches. Germline assignment: CDR1 MNHEY and CDR2 SMNVEV (reference sequence). This CDR3 has 15 residues. CDR3 nucleotide sequence: TGTGCCAGCCACGGACAGGGCGTCCGCACAGATACGCAGTATTTT. This translates into CASHGQGVRTDTQYF.

The V gene is TRBV28, the J gene TRBJ2-2; D remains unclear. The CDR3 is 15 amino acids. Trimming took off 2 bases at V and 6 bases at J, with 13 bases between the two ends. Germline-derived CDR1 and CDR2 are MDHEN and SYDVKM. CDR3 DNA sequence: TGTGCCAGCAGTTTAATTAGTGCGTCGGCCGGGGAGCTGTTTTTT. Translated: CASSLISASAGELFF.

V is TRBV4-3 and J is TRBJ1-2; TRBD1 matches 10 bases. Germline CDR1 reads LGHNA; CDR2 reads YSLEER. The CDR3 length is 14 residues. The trim removed 3 bases at V and 8 bases at J, leaving 6 bases unmatched. CDR3 DNA sequence: TGCGCCAGCAGCCATGCGGGACAGGGGTACGGCTACACCTTC. Its protein product is CASSHAGQGYGYTF.

The rearrangement uses TRBV5-1 and TRBJ1-1; D may be TRBD1 (6 bases). The CDR3 is 14 residues long. V shed 5 bases and J shed 4 bases, with 15 bases lying between them. Germline V gene data show CDR1 as SGHRS and CDR2 as YFSETQ. The CDR3 DNA reads as TGCGCCAGCAGTTTACAGGGTTCGAGCACTGAAGCTTTCTTT. Encoded protein: CASSLQGSSTEAFF.

The CDR3 region has the DNA TGTGCCAGCAGAGGGGTGAATTCACCCCTCCACTTT. Translating gives CASRGVNSPLHF. V and J are TRBV27 and TRBJ1-6; TRBD1 might be the D (5 bases). The CDR3 is 12 amino acids. V was pared by 6 bases and J by 7 bases, with 7 bases between. Looked up from germline, CDR1 is MNHEY and CDR2 is SMNVEV (reference sequence).

This clone was seen a handful of times. The same CDR3 also results from other DNA sequences found in this sample. The CDR3 DNA reads as TGTGCCAGCTCACCACCGGGGACCTACGAGCAGTACTTC. It codes for CASSPPGTYEQYF. The chain uses TRBV18 and TRBJ2-7; D not resolved. This CDR3 region has 13 residues. CDR1 and CDR2 from the germline V gene are KGHSH and LQKENI. Trimming pared 0 bases from V and 2 bases from J, leaving 5 bases between. The complete variable domain, with remaining parts taken from reference TRBV18 and TRBJ2-7, reads NAGVMQNPRHLVRRRGQEARLRCSPMKGHSHVYWYRQLPEEGLKFMVYLQKENIIDESGMPKERFSAEFPKEGPSILRIQQVVRGDSAAYFCASSPPGTYEQYFGPGTRLTVT.

V and J are TRBV7-9 and TRBJ2-1; 9 nucleotides align to TRBD1. The germline CDR1 and CDR2 sequences are SEHNR and FQNEAQ (reference sequence). Trimming took 3 bases from V and 7 from J; bases not matched to a gene: 13. This CDR3 is 17 amino acids long. The DNA of the CDR3 is TGTGCCAGCAGCTTCGTATCGACCGGGACAGGGTTGAATGAGCAGTTCTTC. It specifies CASSFVSTGTGLNEQFF.

The chain recombines TRBV6-9 with TRBJ1-4; D call uncertain. The germline CDR1 and CDR2 sequences are MNHGY and SVAAGI. The CDR3 is made up of 16 amino acids. V gave up 0 bases and J gave up 6 bases, with 14 bases separating them. CDR3 protein: CASSYSVGWLDEKLFF. CDR3 nucleotide sequence: TGTGCCAGCAGTTATTCGGTAGGGTGGTTGGATGAAAAACTGTTTTTT.

Notes on this clone: Distinct nucleotide sequences in the sample also encode this CDR3. The rearrangement links TRBV19 to TRBJ1-4, with TRBD1 identical over 12 bases. V dropped 3 bases and J dropped 5; count of bases not matched to a gene: 4. The CDR3 sequence is 16 residues long. Germline CDR1 is LNHDA and CDR2 is SQIVND (reference sequence). The CDR3 DNA sequence: TGTGCCAGTAGTATTTCCGGGACAGGGGGCAATGAAAAACTGTTTTTT. It is translated as CASSISGTGGNEKLFF.

The chain recombines TRBV6-5 with TRBJ2-7, with 8 positions matching TRBD2. The CDR3 runs to 13 residues. Germline CDR1 MNHEY, CDR2 SVGAGI. Trimming took 6 bases from V and 6 from J; bases not matched to a gene: 7. The DNA for the CDR3 is TGTGCCAGCAGCCGGACTAGCACCTTCGAGCAGTACTTC. Amino acids: CASSRTSTFEQYF.

This chain uses TRBV30 with TRBJ1-1, with D possibly matching TRBD1 (6 bases). Deletions cut 3 bases from V and 1 base from J, with 12 bases between. This CDR3 has 14 residues. The germline gives CDR1 GTSNPN, CDR2 SVGIG (reference sequence). This CDR3 is CAWRNRVGNTEAFF. Here the CDR3 DNA reads TGTGCCTGGAGAAACAGGGTGGGGAACACTGAAGCTTTCTTT.

The V gene is TRBV4-3, the J gene TRBJ2-6; no clear D gene. CDR1 is LGHNA and CDR2 is YSLEER in the germline V gene. The CDR3 totals 15 residues. V dropped 3 bases and J dropped 4 bases, with 10 bases sitting between them. CDR3 sequence reads: CASSHAFVGANVLTF. CDR3 sequence (DNA): TGCGCCAGCAGCCACGCCTTTGTGGGGGCCAACGTCCTGACTTTC.

This clone was detected only once. This chain links TRBV25-1 with TRBJ1-1; the match to TRBD1 covers 7 bases. The CDR3 covers 16 residues. V shed 5 bases and J 5 bases; nucleotides not matched to a gene: 14. Germline loops: CDR1 MGHDK, CDR2 SYGVNS. The CDR3 nucleotides are TGTGCCAGCAGTCCTCAGGGGGGGTCTTTTATGACTGAAGCTTTCTTT. Translated: CASSPQGGSFMTEAFF. Using reference TRBV25-1 and TRBJ1-1 for the parts outside the CDR3, the full variable domain is EADIYQTPRYLVIGTGKKITLECSQTMGHDKMYWYQQDPGMELHLIHYSYGVNSTEKGDLSSESTVSRIRTEHFPLTLESARPSHTSQYLCASSPQGGSFMTEAFFGQGTRLTVV.